The clone carrying this T cell receptor (beta chain) has just a few counts. Its matching antigen is unknown. TCR beta libraries were prepared from cDNA with unique molecular identifiers. MiXCR, applied by TCRdb to the PCR reads, yields one record per CDR3 protein. In the table there are about 200,000 distinct CDR3 sequences, 29% of which are singletons. The CDR3 has 14 amino acids. Per germline, CDR1 DFQATT and CDR2 SNEGSKA (reference sequence). V lost 0 bases, J lost 4 bases, and 12 bases lay in between. These data belong to a study of post-analysis software for immune sequencing data. Study-level results: Patients carried roughly 5 TRBV segments more frequently than controls did, and TRBV5-6, TRBV5-1 and TRBV20-1 were among them. Among multiple sclerosis patients, normalized Chao1 diversity was significantly below that of controls.

Material for sequencing was blood. The chain uses TRBV20-1 and TRBJ1-1; D remains unclear. The source of this sequence is a girl aged 2-17 years with multiple sclerosis. CDR3 in amino acids: CSAREAGPVTEAFF. The CDR3 coding sequence is TGCAGTGCTAGAGAAGCAGGACCCGTCACTGAAGCTTTCTTT.